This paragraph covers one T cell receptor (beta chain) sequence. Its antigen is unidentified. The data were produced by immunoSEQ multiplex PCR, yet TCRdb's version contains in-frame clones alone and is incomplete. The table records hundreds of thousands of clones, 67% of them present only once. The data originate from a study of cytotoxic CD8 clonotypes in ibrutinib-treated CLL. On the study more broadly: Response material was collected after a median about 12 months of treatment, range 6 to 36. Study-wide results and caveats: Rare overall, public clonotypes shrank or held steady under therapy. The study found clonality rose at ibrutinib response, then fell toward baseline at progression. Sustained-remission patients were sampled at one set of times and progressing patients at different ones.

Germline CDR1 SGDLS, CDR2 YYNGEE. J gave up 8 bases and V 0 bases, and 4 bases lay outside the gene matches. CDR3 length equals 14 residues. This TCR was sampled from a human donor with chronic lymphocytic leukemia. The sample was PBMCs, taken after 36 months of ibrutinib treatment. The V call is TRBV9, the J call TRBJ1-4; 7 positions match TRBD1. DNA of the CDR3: TGTGCCAGCAGCGTAGGAGGGGGCTTAGAAAAACTGTTTTTT. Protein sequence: CASSVGGGLEKLFF.